The clone carrying this TCR beta chain came up once. The data stem from a study of tumor-infiltrating lymphocytes in oesophageal squamous cell carcinoma. TCRdb re-derived calls from the PCR reads in MiXCR, one entry per CDR3 protein. The table includes about 15,000 distinct CDR3 sequences, around 50% detected once. Sequences were obtained from esophageal tumor tissue. This receptor was taken from a male donor with esophageal squamous cell carcinoma.

The CDR3 region is CASSLEGGYEQYF. CDR3 sequence (DNA): TGTGCCAGCAGCTTAGAGGGCGGCTACGAGCAGTACTTC. The V call is TRBV11-2, the J call TRBJ2-5, with D hard to call. TRBJ2-7 matches the DNA end more closely, so the J call is doubtful. The CDR3 covers 13 residues. Germline-derived CDR1 and CDR2 are SGHAT and FQNNGV.